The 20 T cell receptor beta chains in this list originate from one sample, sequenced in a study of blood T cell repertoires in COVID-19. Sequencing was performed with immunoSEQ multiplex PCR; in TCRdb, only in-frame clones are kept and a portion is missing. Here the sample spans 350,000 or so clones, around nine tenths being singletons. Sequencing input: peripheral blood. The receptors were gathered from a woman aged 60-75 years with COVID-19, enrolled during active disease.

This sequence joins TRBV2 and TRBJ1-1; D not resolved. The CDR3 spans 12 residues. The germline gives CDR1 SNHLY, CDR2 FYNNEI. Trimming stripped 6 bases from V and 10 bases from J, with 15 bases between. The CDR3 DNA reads TGTGCCAGCAGCCAGAACAGTTTTGGAGCTTTCTTT. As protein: CASSQNSFGAFF.

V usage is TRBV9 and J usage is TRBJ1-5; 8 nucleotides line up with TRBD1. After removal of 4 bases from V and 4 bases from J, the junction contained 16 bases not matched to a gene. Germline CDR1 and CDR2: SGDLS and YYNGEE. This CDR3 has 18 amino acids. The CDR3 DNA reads TGTGCCAGCAGCTCGGCCGGGACAGGTTCTACGGGGAATCAGCCCCAGCATTTT. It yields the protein CASSSAGTGSTGNQPQHF.

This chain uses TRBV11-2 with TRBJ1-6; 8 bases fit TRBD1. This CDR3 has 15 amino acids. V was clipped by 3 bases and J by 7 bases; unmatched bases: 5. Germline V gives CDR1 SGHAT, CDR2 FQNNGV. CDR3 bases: TGTGCCAGCAGCTTTGGACAGGGAGGCAATTCACCCCTCCACTTT. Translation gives CASSFGQGGNSPLHF.

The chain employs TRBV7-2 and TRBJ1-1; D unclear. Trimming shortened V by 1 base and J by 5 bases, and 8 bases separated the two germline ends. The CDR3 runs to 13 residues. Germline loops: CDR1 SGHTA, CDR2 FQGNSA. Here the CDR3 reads CASSLGELTEAFF. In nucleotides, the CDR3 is TGTGCCAGCAGCTTAGGGGAGTTGACTGAAGCTTTCTTT.

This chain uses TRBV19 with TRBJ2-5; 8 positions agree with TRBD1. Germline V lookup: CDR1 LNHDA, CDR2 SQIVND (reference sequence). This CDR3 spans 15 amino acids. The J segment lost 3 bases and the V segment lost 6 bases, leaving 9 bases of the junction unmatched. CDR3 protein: CASRRTGLGEETQYF. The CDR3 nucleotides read TGTGCCAGTAGACGGACAGGGTTGGGGGAAGAGACCCAGTACTTC.

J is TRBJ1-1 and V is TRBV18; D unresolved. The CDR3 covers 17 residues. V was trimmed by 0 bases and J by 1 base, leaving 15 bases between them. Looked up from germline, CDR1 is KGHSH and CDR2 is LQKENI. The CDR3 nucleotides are TGTGCCAGCTCACCACCGTCGGCAGGAACAAAGAACACTGAAGCTTTCTTT. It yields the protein CASSPPSAGTKNTEAFF.

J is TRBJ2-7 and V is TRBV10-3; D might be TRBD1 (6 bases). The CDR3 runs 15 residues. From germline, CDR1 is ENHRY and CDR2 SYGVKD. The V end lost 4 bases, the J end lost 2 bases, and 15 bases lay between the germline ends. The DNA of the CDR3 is TGTGCCATCAGTGGTTTGGGGGCAGCTCCCTACGAGCAGTACTTC. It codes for CAISGLGAAPYEQYF.

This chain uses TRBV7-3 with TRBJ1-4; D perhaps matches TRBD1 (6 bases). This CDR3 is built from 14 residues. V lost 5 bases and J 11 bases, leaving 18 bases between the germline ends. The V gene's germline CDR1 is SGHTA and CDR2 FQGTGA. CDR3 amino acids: CASSAPIFRGKLFF. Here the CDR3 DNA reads TGTGCCAGCAGCGCCCCTATCTTCAGGGGTAAACTGTTTTTT.

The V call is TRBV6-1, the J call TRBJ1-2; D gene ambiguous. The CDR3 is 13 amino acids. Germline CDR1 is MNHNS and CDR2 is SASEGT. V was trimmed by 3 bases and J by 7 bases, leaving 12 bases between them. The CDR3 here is CASSEARVAGYTF. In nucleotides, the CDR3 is TGTGCCAGCAGTGAGGCCCGGGTGGCTGGCTACACCTTC.

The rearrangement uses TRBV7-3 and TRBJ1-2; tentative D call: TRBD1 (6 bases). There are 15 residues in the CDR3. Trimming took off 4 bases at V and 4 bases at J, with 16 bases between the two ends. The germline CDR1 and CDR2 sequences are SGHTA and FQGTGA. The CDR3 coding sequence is TGTGCCAGCAGCTCCCGACAGGCGGTCGTCTATGGCTACACCTTC. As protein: CASSSRQAVVYGYTF.

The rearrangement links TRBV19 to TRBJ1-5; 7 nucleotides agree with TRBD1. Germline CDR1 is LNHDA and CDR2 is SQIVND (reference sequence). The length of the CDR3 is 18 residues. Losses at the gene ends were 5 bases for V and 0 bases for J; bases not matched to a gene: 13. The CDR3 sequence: CASSYRDSISLSNQPQHF. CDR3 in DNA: TGTGCCAGTAGTTACCGGGACAGCATCTCCCTTAGCAATCAGCCCCAGCATTTT.

CDR3 DNA: TGTGCCAGCAGCCTCGAGGTCAGCGGCTATGGCTACACCTTC. This translates into CASSLEVSGYGYTF. The chain employs TRBV6-5 and TRBJ1-2; D remains ambiguous. V gave up 6 bases and J gave up 4 bases, with 15 bases separating them. This CDR3 spans 14 amino acids. CDR1 is MNHEY, CDR2 SVGAGI, per germline.

This chain's CDR3 is CASTQGAYGYTF. The DNA of the CDR3 is TGTGCCAGCACCCAGGGTGCCTATGGCTACACCTTC. V and J are TRBV28 and TRBJ1-2; the D gene is possibly TRBD1 (5 bases). The germline V gene encodes CDR1 MDHEN and CDR2 SYDVKM. Trimming pared 7 bases from V and 4 bases from J, leaving 10 bases between. The CDR3 extends over 12 amino acids.

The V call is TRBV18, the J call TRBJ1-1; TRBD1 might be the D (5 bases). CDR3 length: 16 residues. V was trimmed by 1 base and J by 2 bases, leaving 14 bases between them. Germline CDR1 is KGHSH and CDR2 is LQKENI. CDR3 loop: CASSPRAGGENTEAFF. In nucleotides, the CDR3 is TGTGCCAGCTCACCACGGGCCGGAGGGGAAAACACTGAAGCTTTCTTT.

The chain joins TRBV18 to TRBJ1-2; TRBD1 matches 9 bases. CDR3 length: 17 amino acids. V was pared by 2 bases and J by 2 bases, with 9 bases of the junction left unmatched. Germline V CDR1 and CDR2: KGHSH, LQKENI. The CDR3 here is CASSPATGGRVNYGYTF. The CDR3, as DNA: TGTGCCAGCTCACCAGCGACAGGGGGTAGAGTCAACTATGGCTACACCTTC. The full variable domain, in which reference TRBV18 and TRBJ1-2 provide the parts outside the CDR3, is NAGVMQNPRHLVRRRGQEARLRCSPMKGHSHVYWYRQLPEEGLKFMVYLQKENIIDESGMPKERFSAEFPKEGPSILRIQQVVRGDSAAYFCASSPATGGRVNYGYTFGSGTRLTVV.

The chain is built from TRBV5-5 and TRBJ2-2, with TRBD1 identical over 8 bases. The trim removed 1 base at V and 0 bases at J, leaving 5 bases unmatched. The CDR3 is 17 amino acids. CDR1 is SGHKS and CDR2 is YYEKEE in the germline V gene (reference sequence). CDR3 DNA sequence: TGTGCCAGCAGCTTGTTTCAGGGGGCGGCGAACACCGGGGAGCTGTTTTTT. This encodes CASSLFQGAANTGELFF. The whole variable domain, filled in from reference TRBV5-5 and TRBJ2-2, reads DAGVTQSPTHLIKTRGQQVTLRCSPISGHKSVSWYQQVLGQGPQFIFQYYEKEERGRGNFPDRFSARQFPNYSSELNVNALLLGDSALYLCASSLFQGAANTGELFFGEGSRLTVL.

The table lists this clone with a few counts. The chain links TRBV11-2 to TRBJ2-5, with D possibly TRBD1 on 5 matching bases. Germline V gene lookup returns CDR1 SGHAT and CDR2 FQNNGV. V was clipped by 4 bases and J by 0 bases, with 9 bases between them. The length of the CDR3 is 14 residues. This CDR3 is CASSWTSNQETQYF. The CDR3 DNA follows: TGTGCCAGCAGCTGGACATCTAACCAAGAGACCCAGTACTTC.

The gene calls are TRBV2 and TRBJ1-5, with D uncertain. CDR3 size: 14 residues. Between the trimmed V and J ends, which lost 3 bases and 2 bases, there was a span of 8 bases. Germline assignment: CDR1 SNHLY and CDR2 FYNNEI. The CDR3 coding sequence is TGTGCCAGCAGTGATGGAGCGGGCAATCAGCCCCAGCATTTT. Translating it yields CASSDGAGNQPQHF. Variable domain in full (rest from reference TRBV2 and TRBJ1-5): EPEVTQTPSHQVTQMGQEVILRCVPISNHLYFYWYRQILGQKVEFLVSFYNNEISEKSEIFDDQFSVERPDGSNFTLKIRSTKLEDSAMYFCASSDGAGNQPQHFGDGTRLSIL.

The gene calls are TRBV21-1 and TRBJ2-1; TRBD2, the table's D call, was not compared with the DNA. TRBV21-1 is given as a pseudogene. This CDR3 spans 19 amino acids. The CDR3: CASSSLKGLAGRFYNEQFF. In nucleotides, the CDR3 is TGTGCCAGCAGCAGCCTCAAGGGACTAGCGGGGAGATTTTACAATGAGCAGTTCTTC.

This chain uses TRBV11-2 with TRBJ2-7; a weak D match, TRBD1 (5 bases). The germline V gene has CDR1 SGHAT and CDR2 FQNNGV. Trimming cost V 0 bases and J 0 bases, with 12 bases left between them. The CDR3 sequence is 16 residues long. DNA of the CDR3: TGTGCCAGCAGCTTAGATAGCAGGGTACCCTCCTACGAGCAGTACTTC. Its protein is CASSLDSRVPSYEQYF.